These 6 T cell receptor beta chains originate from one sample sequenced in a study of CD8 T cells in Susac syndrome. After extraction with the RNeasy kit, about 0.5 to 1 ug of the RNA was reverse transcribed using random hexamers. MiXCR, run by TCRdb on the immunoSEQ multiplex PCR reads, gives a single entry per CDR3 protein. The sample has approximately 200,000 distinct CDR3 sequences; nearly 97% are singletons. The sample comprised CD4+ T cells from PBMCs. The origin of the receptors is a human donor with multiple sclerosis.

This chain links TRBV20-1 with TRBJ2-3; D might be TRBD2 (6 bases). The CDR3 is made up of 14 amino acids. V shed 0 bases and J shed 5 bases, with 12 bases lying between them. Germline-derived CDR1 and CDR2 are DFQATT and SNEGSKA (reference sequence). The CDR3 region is CSARDLGGLDTQYF. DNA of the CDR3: TGCAGTGCTAGAGATCTGGGGGGACTAGATACGCAGTATTTT.

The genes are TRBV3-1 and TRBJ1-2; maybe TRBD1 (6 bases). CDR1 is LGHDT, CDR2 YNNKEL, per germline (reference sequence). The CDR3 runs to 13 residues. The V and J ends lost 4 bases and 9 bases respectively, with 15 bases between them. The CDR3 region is CASSLRGFNSYTF. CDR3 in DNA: TGTGCCAGCAGCCTTAGGGGGTTTAACAGCTACACCTTC.

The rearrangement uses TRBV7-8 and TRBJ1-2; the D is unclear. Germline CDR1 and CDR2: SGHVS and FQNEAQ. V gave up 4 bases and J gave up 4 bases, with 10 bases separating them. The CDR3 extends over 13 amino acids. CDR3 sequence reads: CASSSGLGYGYTF. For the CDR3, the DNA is TGTGCCAGCAGCTCCGGACTTGGCTATGGCTACACCTTC.

This CDR3 is CAIQGADNSPLHF. DNA for the CDR3: TGTGCCATACAGGGGGCGGATAATTCACCCCTCCACTTT. This chain links TRBV10-3 with TRBJ1-6; 9 nucleotides match TRBD1. The CDR3 is 13 amino acids. Trimming at V came to 9 bases and at J to 5 bases, leaving 2 bases not matched to a gene. Germline V CDR1 and CDR2: ENHRY, SYGVKD.

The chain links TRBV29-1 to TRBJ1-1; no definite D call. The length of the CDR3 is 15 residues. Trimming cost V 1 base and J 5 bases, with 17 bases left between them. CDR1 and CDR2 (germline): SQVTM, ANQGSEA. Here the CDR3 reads CSVEVLRAQRTEAFF. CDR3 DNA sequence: TGCAGCGTTGAAGTTCTGAGGGCGCAGAGGACTGAAGCTTTCTTT.

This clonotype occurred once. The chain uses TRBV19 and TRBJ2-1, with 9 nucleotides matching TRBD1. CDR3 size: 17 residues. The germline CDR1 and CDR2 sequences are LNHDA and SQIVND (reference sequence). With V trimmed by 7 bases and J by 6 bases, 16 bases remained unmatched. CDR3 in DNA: TGTGCCAGTACCCGATGGGGGAGGACAGGGGTGGGCAATGAGCAGTTCTTC. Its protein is CASTRWGRTGVGNEQFF.